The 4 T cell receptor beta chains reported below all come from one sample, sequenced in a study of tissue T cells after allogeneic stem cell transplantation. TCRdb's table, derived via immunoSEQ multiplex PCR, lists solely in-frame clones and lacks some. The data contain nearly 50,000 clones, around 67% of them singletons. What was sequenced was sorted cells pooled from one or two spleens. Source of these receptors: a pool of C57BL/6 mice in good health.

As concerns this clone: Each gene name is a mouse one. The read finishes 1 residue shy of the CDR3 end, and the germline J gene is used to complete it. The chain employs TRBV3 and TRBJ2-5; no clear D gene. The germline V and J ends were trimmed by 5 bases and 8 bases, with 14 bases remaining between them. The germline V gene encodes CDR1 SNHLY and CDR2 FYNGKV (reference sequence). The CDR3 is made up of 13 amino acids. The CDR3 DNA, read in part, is TGTGCCAGCAGCCCCGACGGGGAGGGCACCCAGTAC. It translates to CASSPDGEGTQY. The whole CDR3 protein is CASSPDGEGTQYF.

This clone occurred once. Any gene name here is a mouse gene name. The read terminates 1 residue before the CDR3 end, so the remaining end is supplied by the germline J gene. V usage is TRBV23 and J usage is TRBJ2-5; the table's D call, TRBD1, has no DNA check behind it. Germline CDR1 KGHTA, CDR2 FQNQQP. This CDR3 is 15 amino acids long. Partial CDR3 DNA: TGCTCCAGCAGTCACCACAGGGGCGACCAAGACACCCAGTAC. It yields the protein CSSSHHRGDQDTQY. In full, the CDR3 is CSSSHHRGDQDTQYF.

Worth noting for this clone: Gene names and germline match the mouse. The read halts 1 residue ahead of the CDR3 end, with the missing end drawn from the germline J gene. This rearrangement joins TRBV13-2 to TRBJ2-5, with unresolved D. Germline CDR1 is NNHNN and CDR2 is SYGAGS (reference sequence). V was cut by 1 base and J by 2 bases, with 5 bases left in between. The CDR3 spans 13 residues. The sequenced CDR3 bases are TGTGCCAGCGGTGATTTGGGCCAAGACACCCAGTAC. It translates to CASGDLGQDTQY. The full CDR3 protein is CASGDLGQDTQYF.

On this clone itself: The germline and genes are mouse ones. The DNA read from the CDR3 is TGTGCCAGCCAGGGACAAAACAACGAAAGATTATTT. Translating gives CASQGQNNERLF. Given in full, the CDR3 is CASQGQNNERLFF. The chain couples TRBV13-1 to TRBJ1-4; possible D gene TRBD1, 6 bases. With the read ending 1 residue before the CDR3 end, the germline J gene is used to fill in that end. There are 13 residues in the CDR3. The V end was cut by 7 bases, the J end by 4 bases, with 11 bases between. CDR1 is NSHNY and CDR2 is SYGAGN in the germline V gene.